A single sample is the source of the 16 T cell receptor beta chains below, sequenced in a study of OX40 agonist ivuxolimab in advanced cancers. The protocol used for the library was the immunoSEQ multiplex PCR assay. TCRdb's version of the immuneACCESS table is confined to in-frame rearrangements and falls short of the full clone set. An unresolved V gene accounts for under half of the shortfall where checked; the remainder is of unknown origin. This sample lists approximately 70,000 clones; around 94% were detected once. The top ten clones comprise approximately 15% of the sample. Sample: CD4+ or CD8+ T cells sorted from blood, taken in a trial of the OX40 agonist ivuxolimab. These receptors all stem from an adult with an advanced solid tumor such as melanoma, head and neck, liver or kidney cancer.

V and J are TRBV29-1 and TRBJ2-7; maybe TRBD2 (6 bases). Per the germline V gene, CDR1 is SQVTM and CDR2 is ANQGSEA. Between the trimmed V and J ends, which lost 6 bases and 4 bases, there was a span of 16 bases. CDR3 length equals 13 residues. CDR3 in amino acids: CSVARMEGYEQYF. In DNA form, the CDR3 reads TGCAGCGTAGCCCGCATGGAGGGTTACGAGCAGTACTTC.

This clone has just a few counts. The chain has TRBV7-7 and TRBJ2-5, with D tentatively TRBD2 (6 bases). Trimming removed 5 bases from V and 5 bases from J, with 18 bases in between. This CDR3 has 15 amino acids. Germline lookup yields CDR1 SSHAT and CDR2 FNYEAQ (reference sequence). CDR3 coding DNA: TGTGCCAGCAGCAATCTAGCGTCCCTTGGGGAGACCCAGTACTTC. Translation gives CASSNLASLGETQYF. Full variable domain (rest looked up from reference TRBV7-7 and TRBJ2-5): GAGVSQSPRYKVTKRGQDVTLRCDPISSHATLYWYQQALGQGPEFLTYFNYEAQPDKSGLPSDRFSAERPEGSISTLTIQRTEQRDSAMYRCASSNLASLGETQYFGPGTRLLVL.

The chain recombines TRBV4-1 with TRBJ2-7; D ambiguous. V shed 6 bases and J shed 5 bases, with 8 bases lying between them. This CDR3 spans 11 amino acids. The germline gives CDR1 MGHRA, CDR2 YSYEKL. CDR3 loop: CASRGSHEQYF. CDR3 nucleotide sequence: TGCGCCAGCAGGGGGTCGCACGAGCAGTACTTC.

As regards this clone: The junction and the germline gene differ at one end; a read error may be behind it. The V and J genes are TRBV28 and TRBJ2-5; possible D gene TRBD1, 6 bases. The end of the DNA is better explained by TRBJ2-7, so the J call may be wrong. The CDR3 runs 13 residues. The V gene's germline CDR1 is MDHEN and CDR2 SYDVKM. The CDR3 DNA sequence: TGTGCTAGCACCAACAGGGCAACCTACGAGCAGTACTTC. It codes for CASTNRATYEQYF.

V gene TRBV4-1 combines with J gene TRBJ2-7; 9 nucleotides match TRBD1. This CDR3 has 15 amino acids. J gave up 5 bases and V 5 bases, and 10 bases lay outside the gene matches. The germline CDR1 and CDR2 sequences are MGHRA and YSYEKL. For the CDR3, the DNA is TGCGCCAGCAGCGTCCCGGGACAGGGTTGGAACGAGCAGTACTTC. Translating it yields CASSVPGQGWNEQYF.

This clone has just one count. The CDR3 DNA reads TGTGCCGTTGGGGACAATGAGCAGTTCTTC. This encodes CAVGDNEQFF. The chain combines TRBV7-9 with TRBJ2-1; D not resolved. The V gene lost 11 bases and the J gene lost 5 bases, with 7 bases spanning the gap. This CDR3 spans 10 amino acids. Germline V gene sequence: CDR1 SEHNR, CDR2 FQNEAQ (reference sequence).

This CDR3 is CASIFPGAREQYF. CDR3 nucleotides: TGTGCCAGCATTTTTCCGGGAGCGAGGGAGCAGTACTTC. The genes are TRBV28 and TRBJ2-7; D is perhaps TRBD2 (6 bases). V lost 7 bases to trimming and J lost 7 bases, with 17 bases between them. From germline, CDR1 is MDHEN and CDR2 SYDVKM. CDR3 length: 13 amino acids.

The chain has TRBV28 and TRBJ2-3; D may be TRBD1 (8 bases). CDR1 is MDHEN and CDR2 is SYDVKM in the germline V gene. The germline V and J ends were trimmed by 6 bases and 2 bases, with 18 bases remaining between them. This CDR3 comprises 16 residues. The DNA of the CDR3 is TGTGCCAGCAGCCCAATGGACAGGGACTACACAGATACGCAGTATTTT. As protein: CASSPMDRDYTDTQYF.

V and J are TRBV7-9 and TRBJ2-3; a weak D match, TRBD2 (6 bases). The CDR3 length is 18 residues. Trimming left V 5 bases short and J 9 bases short, with 30 bases between. CDR1 is SEHNR, CDR2 FQNEAQ, per germline (reference sequence). The CDR3 nucleotides are TGTGCCAGCAGCGGATACGATACCCAGGAGGGGCCTTTTGTAACGCAGTATTTT. It specifies CASSGYDTQEGPFVTQYF.

The rearrangement uses TRBV4-2 and TRBJ2-5, with 8 bases matching TRBD2. The V segment lost 4 bases and the J segment 4 bases; nucleotides outside the gene matches: 11. The CDR3 contains 16 residues. Germline loops: CDR1 LGHNA, CDR2 YNFKEQ. In DNA, the CDR3 is TGTGCCAGCAGCCCCTATGGAGCGGGAGCCTCAGAGACCCAGTACTTC. Its translation: CASSPYGAGASETQYF.

This chain links TRBV6-6 with TRBJ1-5, with 7 nucleotides matching TRBD1. Trimming took 4 bases from V and 7 from J; bases not matched to a gene: 10. The CDR3 is 15 amino acids. Germline values: CDR1 MNHNY, CDR2 SVGAGI (reference sequence). Here the CDR3 reads CASSSTGEIGQPQHF. In nucleotides, the CDR3 is TGTGCCAGCAGTTCAACAGGGGAAATCGGGCAGCCCCAGCATTTT.

This clone was counted a single time. The rearrangement uses TRBV14 and TRBJ1-2; 8 nucleotides line up with TRBD1. The CDR3 runs to 15 residues. The junction had 5 bases not matched to a gene; V was cut back by 0 bases and J by 5 bases. Germline V gives CDR1 SGHDN, CDR2 FVKESK. In DNA, the CDR3 is TGTGCCAGCAGCCAAGAGGGCAGGGGGCCGTATGGCTACACCTTC. This translates into CASSQEGRGPYGYTF.

The chain couples TRBV7-9 to TRBJ2-1; 7 bases map to TRBD1. CDR3 length: 16 residues. Trimming at V came to 5 bases and at J to 4 bases, leaving 11 bases not matched to a gene. CDR1 is SEHNR, CDR2 FQNEAQ, per germline (reference sequence). Written as DNA, the CDR3 is TGTGCCAGCAGCCCAGCAGGGGGTTTGGAGTACAATGAGCAGTTCTTC. Its protein is CASSPAGGLEYNEQFF.

The CDR3 sequence is CASSYPPGGSGEQYF. For the CDR3, the DNA is TGTGCCAGCAGTTACCCACCGGGGGGGTCAGGCGAGCAGTACTTC. The chain has TRBV6-5 and TRBJ2-7; 8 positions agree with TRBD2. CDR1 is MNHEY and CDR2 is SVGAGI in the germline V gene. Germline trimming cut 2 bases from V and 6 bases from J; bases unmatched to any gene: 9. This CDR3 spans 15 amino acids.

This clone has only one observation. The chain links TRBV4-2 to TRBJ2-7; D might be TRBD2 (5 bases). CDR1 and CDR2 (germline): LGHNA, YNFKEQ. V dropped 4 bases and J dropped 5 bases, with 12 bases sitting between them. The CDR3 length is 13 residues. The CDR3 here is CASSPGRRDEQYF. The CDR3 coding sequence is TGTGCCAGCAGCCCCGGGCGGCGGGACGAGCAGTACTTC.

The V and J genes are TRBV9 and TRBJ1-1; D not certain. Trimming pared 0 bases from V and 4 bases from J, leaving 7 bases between. The CDR3 totals 13 residues. CDR1 is SGDLS, CDR2 YYNGEE, per germline. This chain's CDR3 is CASSVGDVTEAFF. The CDR3, as DNA: TGTGCCAGCAGCGTAGGGGATGTCACTGAAGCTTTCTTT.